This record looks at one T cell receptor (beta chain) sequence and its context. Its antigen is currently unknown. V lost 5 bases, J lost 6 bases, and 12 bases lay in between. CDR1 and CDR2 (germline): PRHDT, FYEKMQ (reference sequence). This CDR3 contains 13 residues. These data originate in a study of cytomegalovirus exposure and HLA in healthy donors. Overall study results and limits: Later analysis showed most CMV-associated TCR beta chains appearing HLA-restricted. TCR beta sequences reportedly predicted most subjects' HLA-A and HLA-B alleles accurately. Some V segments (TRBV6-2 and TRBV6-3 among them) were excluded as indistinguishable. Segments of the TCR beta V type were, in most cases, productive about 90% or about 30% of the time in an earlier analysis.

Primers for the PCR totalled 60 Vbeta and 13 Jbeta. Here immunoSEQ multiplex PCR was the method, and the copy in TCRdb shows in-frame clones only, minus some. The data hold 90,000 to 150,000 clones, with about 83% observed a single time. The sequence came from a female donor in good health and CMV-seronegative. Sequenced sample: PBMCs. J is TRBJ2-3 and V is TRBV13; TRBD1 might be the D (5 bases). CDR3 residues: CASSKNKGDTQYF. The CDR3 DNA reads TGTGCCAGCAGCAAAAATAAGGGGGATACGCAGTATTTT.